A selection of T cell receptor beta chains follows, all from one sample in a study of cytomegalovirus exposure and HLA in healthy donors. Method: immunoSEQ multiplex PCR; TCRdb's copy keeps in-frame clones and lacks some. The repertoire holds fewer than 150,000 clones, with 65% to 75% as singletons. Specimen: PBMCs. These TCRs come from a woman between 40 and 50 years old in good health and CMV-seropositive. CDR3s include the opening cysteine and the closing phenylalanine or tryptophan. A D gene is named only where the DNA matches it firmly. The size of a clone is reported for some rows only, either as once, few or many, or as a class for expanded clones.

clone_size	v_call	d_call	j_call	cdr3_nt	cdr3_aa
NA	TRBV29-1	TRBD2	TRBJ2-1	TGCAGCGTTGTACCCTCGACTAGCGGCAGCTCCTACAATGAGCAGTTCTTC	CSVVPSTSGSSYNEQFF
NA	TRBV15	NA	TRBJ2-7	TGTGCCACCAGCAAGAGGCAAGGAAGCTCCTACGAGCAGTACTTC	CATSKRQGSSYEQYF
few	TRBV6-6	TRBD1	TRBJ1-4	TGTGCCAGCAGATCTCGGACAGGGGTTAATGAAAAACTGTTTTTT	CASRSRTGVNEKLFF
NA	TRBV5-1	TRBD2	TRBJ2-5	TGCGCCAGCAGCTGGGGTAGCGGGGCGGAGACCCAGTACTTC	CASSWGSGAETQYF
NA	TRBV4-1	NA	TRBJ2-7	TGCGCCAGCAGCCTTTACGGGTCCCCGACCTACGAGCAGTACTTC	CASSLYGSPTYEQYF
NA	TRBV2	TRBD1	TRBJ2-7	TGTGCCAGCAGGCCTACAGGGACAGCGCAGTACTTC	CASRPTGTAQYF
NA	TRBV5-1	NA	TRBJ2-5	TGCGCCAGCAGCCCTAGATCCGCCCAAGAGACCCAGTACTTC	CASSPRSAQETQYF
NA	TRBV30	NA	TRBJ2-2	TGTGCCTGGAGGGGTCTGAGGACCGGGGAGCTGTTTTTT	CAWRGLRTGELFF
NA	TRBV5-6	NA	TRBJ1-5	TGTGCCAGCAGCTTGTTTCGCAGAATCAATCAGCCCCAGCATTTT	CASSLFRRINQPQHF
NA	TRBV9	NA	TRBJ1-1	TGTGCCAGCAGCGATCAGGCAGCGGAAGTTTTCTTT	CASSDQAAEVFF
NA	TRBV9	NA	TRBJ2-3	TGTGCCAGCAGCGTCGGGACAGATACGCAGTATTTT	CASSVGTDTQYF
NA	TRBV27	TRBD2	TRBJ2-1	TGTGCCAGCAGTTTTTATCCAGCGGGGTTATCACGCTCCTACAATGAGCAGTTCTTC	CASSFYPAGLSRSYNEQFF
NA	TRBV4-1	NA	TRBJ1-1	TGCGCCAGCAGCCAAGATCGGACTCCCATGCGGGCTTTCTTT	CASSQDRTPMRAFF
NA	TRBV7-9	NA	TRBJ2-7	TGTGCCAGCAGCTCAACGAGAGTCTACGAGCAGTACTTC	CASSSTRVYEQYF
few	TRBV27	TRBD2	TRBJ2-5	TGTGCCAGCCGGGGACTAACGGTCGAAGAGACCCAGTACTTC	CASRGLTVEETQYF
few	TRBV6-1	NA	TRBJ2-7	TGTGCCAGCAGCAAAGGGGTGGTGGCGGACGAGCAGTACTTC	CASSKGVVADEQYF
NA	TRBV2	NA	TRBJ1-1	TGTGCCAGCAGTCCCAGGACAGCTAAAGGCGTAGCTTTCTTT	CASSPRTAKGVAFF
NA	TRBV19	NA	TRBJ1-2	TGTGCCAGTAGTATAGATCGCGGGGGCATGGACTATGGCTACACCTTC	CASSIDRGGMDYGYTF
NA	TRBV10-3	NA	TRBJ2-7	TGTGCCATCAGTGAGTCACAGGCCAGTGGGGACGAGCAGTACTTC	CAISESQASGDEQYF
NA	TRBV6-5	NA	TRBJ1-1	TGTGCCAGCAGTTCGACAGGAGTGAACACTGAAGCTTTCTTT	CASSSTGVNTEAFF
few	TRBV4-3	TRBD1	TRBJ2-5	TGCGCCAGCAGCCCCCGGACAGGGTCGGAGACCCAGTACTTC	CASSPRTGSETQYF
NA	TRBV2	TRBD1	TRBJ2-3	TGTGCCAGCAGTTCAGGACAGGGCACAGATACGCAGTATTTT	CASSSGQGTDTQYF
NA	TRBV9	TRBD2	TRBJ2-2	TGTGCCAGCAGCGTAGTAGCGGGGGGTCTAAGCGGGGAGCTGTTTTTT	CASSVVAGGLSGELFF
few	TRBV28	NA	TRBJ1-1	TGTGCCAGCACCCAACTGCAGGGTGTACAAACTGAAGCTTTCTTT	CASTQLQGVQTEAFF
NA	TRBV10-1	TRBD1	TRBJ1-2	TGCGCCAGCAGACACGACAGGGGTGACACCTTC	CASRHDRGDTF
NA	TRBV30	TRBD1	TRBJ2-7	TGTGCCTGGAGTGTACCAGGGGGCGAAACCTACGAGCAGTACTTC	CAWSVPGGETYEQYF
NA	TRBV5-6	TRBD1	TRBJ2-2	TGTGCCAGCAGCTTTTCCGGGACAGTATTCACCGGGGAGCTGTTTTTT	CASSFSGTVFTGELFF
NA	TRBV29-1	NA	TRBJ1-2	TGCAGCGTTGGGAGGAAAGACTATGGCTACACCTTC	CSVGRKDYGYTF
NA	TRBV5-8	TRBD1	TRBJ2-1	TGTGCCAGCAGCTTGGGACAGGGGCTTGAGCAGTTCTTC	CASSLGQGLEQFF
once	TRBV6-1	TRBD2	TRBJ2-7	TGTGCCACTAGCGGGAATTACGAGCAGTACTTC	CATSGNYEQYF
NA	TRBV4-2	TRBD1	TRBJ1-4	TGTGCCAGCAGCCAAGATCCCGGGACAGGGAATGAAAAACTGTTTTTT	CASSQDPGTGNEKLFF
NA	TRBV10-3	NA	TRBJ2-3	TGTGCCATCAGTGAGTCGGAGCGGACGAGTAGCACAGATACGCAGTATTTT	CAISESERTSSTDTQYF
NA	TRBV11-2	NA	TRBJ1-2	TGTGCCAGCAGCTTAGGAAAGGACAGATTCTATGGCTACACCTTC	CASSLGKDRFYGYTF
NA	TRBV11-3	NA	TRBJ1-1	TGTGCCAGCAGCTTAGGGGGCAGCATGAACACTGAAGCTTTCTTT	CASSLGGSMNTEAFF
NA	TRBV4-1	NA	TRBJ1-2	TGCGCCAGCAGCCCAGGGAGGGTTTTGGGCGGCTACACCTTC	CASSPGRVLGGYTF
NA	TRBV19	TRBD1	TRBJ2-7	TGTGCCAGTAGTTACCAGCCGGGACAGACCTACGAGCAGTACTTC	CASSYQPGQTYEQYF
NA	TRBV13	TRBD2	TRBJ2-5	TGTGCCAGCAGCTTATTTGGGAAGTGGGGAGGGGAGACCCAGTACTTC	CASSLFGKWGGETQYF
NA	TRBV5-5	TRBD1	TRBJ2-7	TGTGCCAGCAGCACACCGGGACAGGGCCGCGAGCAGTACTTC	CASSTPGQGREQYF
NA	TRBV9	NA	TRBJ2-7	TGTGCCAGCAGCGTAGGGGGCAGAGGCTCCTACGAGCAGTACTTC	CASSVGGRGSYEQYF
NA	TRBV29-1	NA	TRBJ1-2	TGCAGCGTTGGACAAGTAACTTATGGCTACACCTTC	CSVGQVTYGYTF
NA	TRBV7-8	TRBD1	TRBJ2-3	TGTGCCAGCAGCGCTAGGGAGGGGACAGGGGGATGGAGCACAGATACGCAGTATTTT	CASSAREGTGGWSTDTQYF
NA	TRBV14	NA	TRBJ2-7	TGTGCCAGCAGCGGGGGGTTCTACGAGCAGTACTTC	CASSGGFYEQYF
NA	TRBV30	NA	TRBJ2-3	TGTGCCTGGAGTGCGACAGATACGCAGTATTTT	CAWSATDTQYF